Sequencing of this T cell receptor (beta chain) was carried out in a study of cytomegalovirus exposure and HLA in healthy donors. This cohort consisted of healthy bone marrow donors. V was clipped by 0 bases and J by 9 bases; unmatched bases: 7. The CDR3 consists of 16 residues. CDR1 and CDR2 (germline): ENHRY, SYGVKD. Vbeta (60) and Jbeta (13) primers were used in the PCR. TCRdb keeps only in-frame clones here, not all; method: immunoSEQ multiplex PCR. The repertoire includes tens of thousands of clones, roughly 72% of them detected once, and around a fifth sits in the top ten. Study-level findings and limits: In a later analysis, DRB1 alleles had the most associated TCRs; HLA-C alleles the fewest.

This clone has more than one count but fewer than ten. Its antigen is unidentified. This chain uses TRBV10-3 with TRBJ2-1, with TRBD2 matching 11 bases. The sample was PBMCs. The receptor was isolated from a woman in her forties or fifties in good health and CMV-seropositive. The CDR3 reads CAISESTSGIGFEQFF. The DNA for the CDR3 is TGTGCCATCAGTGAGTCGACTAGCGGGATCGGTTTTGAGCAGTTCTTC.